The 31 T cell receptor beta chains below all came from one sample that was sequenced in a study of OX40 agonist ivuxolimab in advanced cancers. Only in-frame clones appear in the TCRdb table, and some are missing; sequencing was by immunoSEQ multiplex PCR. Among 58,000 or so clones listed, nearly 90% were seen once. The source material was CD4+ or CD8+ T cells sorted from blood, sampled in a trial of the OX40 agonist ivuxolimab. The receptors shown here come from an adult with an advanced solid tumor such as melanoma, head and neck, liver or kidney cancer.

This chain connects TRBV7-2 to TRBJ1-3; D is ambiguous. CDR3 length equals 15 residues. V was trimmed by 4 bases and J by 2 bases, leaving 12 bases between them. The V gene's germline CDR1 is SGHTA and CDR2 FQGNSA. The CDR3 coding sequence is TGTGCCAGCAGCTCATGGGCTTCTACTGGAAACACCATATATTTT. As protein: CASSSWASTGNTIYF.

The rearrangement links TRBV5-6 to TRBJ1-2; D gene ambiguous. The CDR3 spans 14 residues. The V end lost 0 bases, the J end lost 8 bases, and 14 bases lay between the germline ends. CDR1 SGHDT and CDR2 YYEEEE come from the germline V gene. Written as DNA, the CDR3 is TGTGCCAGCAGCTTGGCGGCGTTAAAACGGGGCTACACCTTC. Residues: CASSLAALKRGYTF.

V gene TRBV11-1 combines with J gene TRBJ2-1; weak D call: TRBD1 (6 bases). The germline V gene encodes CDR1 SGHAT and CDR2 FQDESV (reference sequence). The CDR3 consists of 12 residues. The V end lost 5 bases, the J end lost 6 bases, and 8 bases lay between the germline ends. CDR3 DNA sequence: TGTGCCAGCAGCCAACAGGGCAATGAGCAGTTCTTC. It yields the protein CASSQQGNEQFF.

This CDR3 is CASSLGGLAGGSYEQYF. The CDR3 coding sequence is TGTGCCAGCAGCTTAGGGGGACTAGCGGGCGGGTCCTACGAGCAGTACTTC. The chain joins TRBV7-9 to TRBJ2-7, with 12 positions matching TRBD2. Germline-derived CDR1 and CDR2 are SEHNR and FQNEAQ (reference sequence). CDR3 size: 17 residues. Trimming took 1 base from V and 1 from J; bases not matched to a gene: 5.

V and J are TRBV27 and TRBJ2-6; D gene unclear. Germline loops: CDR1 MNHEY, CDR2 SMNVEV (reference sequence). The V end lost 3 bases, the J end lost 0 bases, and 15 bases lay between the germline ends. CDR3 size: 18 residues. CDR3 DNA: TGTGCCAGCAGTTTGTCGGCAGGACCTTACTCTGGGGCCAACGTCCTGACTTTC. Protein: CASSLSAGPYSGANVLTF.

The genes are TRBV5-1 and TRBJ2-3; D remains unclear. This CDR3 is built from 12 residues. CDR1 and CDR2 from the germline V gene are SGHRS and YFSETQ. The V end was cut by 0 bases, the J end by 4 bases, with 3 bases between. CDR3 residues: CASSLVSDTQYF. The CDR3 nucleotides read TGCGCCAGCAGCTTGGTATCAGATACGCAGTATTTT.

This rearrangement joins TRBV13 to TRBJ2-1; 9 bases line up with TRBD2. Germline trimming cut 5 bases from V and 9 bases from J; bases unmatched to any gene: 17. The CDR3 runs 17 residues. Germline-derived CDR1 and CDR2 are PRHDT and FYEKMQ (reference sequence). The CDR3 spells CASSVGTSTSFGSEQFF. DNA of the CDR3: TGTGCCAGCAGCGTGGGGACTAGCACCTCGTTTGGGAGTGAGCAGTTCTTC.

This clone appeared once. J is TRBJ2-1 and V is TRBV7-2; D is uncertain. Germline V gives CDR1 SGHTA, CDR2 FQGNSA. Trimming left V 7 bases short and J 7 bases short, with 8 bases between. This CDR3 spans 11 amino acids. CDR3 residues: CASKTWNEQFF. CDR3 DNA: TGTGCCAGCAAGACCTGGAATGAGCAGTTCTTC.

V gene TRBV7-6 combines with J gene TRBJ2-3, with D maybe TRBD1 (5 bases). The CDR3 is 15 amino acids. CDR1 is SGHVS, CDR2 FNYEAQ, per germline. V was cut by 5 bases and J by 0 bases, with 12 bases left in between. The CDR3: CASSTRTPSTDTQYF. The CDR3 DNA sequence: TGTGCCAGCAGCACTCGGACACCTAGCACAGATACGCAGTATTTT.

This clone was detected only a few times. The chain has TRBV27 and TRBJ2-1, with 9 bases identical to TRBD2. Germline lookup yields CDR1 MNHEY and CDR2 SMNVEV (reference sequence). After removal of 3 bases from V and 8 bases from J, the junction contained 8 bases not matched to a gene. The length of the CDR3 is 15 residues. Written as DNA, the CDR3 is TGTGCCAGCAGTTTCTATCTGGGACTAGCCGATGAGCAGTTCTTC. Residues: CASSFYLGLADEQFF.

The chain uses TRBV4-1 and TRBJ2-5; D possibly corresponds to TRBD2 (6 bases). In germline, CDR1 is MGHRA, CDR2 YSYEKL. Trimming left V 3 bases short and J 1 base short, with 12 bases between. The CDR3 sequence is 15 residues long. The CDR3 DNA reads as TGCGCCAGCAGCCAGATCGGACTAACCCAAGAGACCCAGTACTTC. Translating gives CASSQIGLTQETQYF.

The chain has TRBV27 and TRBJ2-7; TRBD1 matches at 9 bases. Losses at the gene ends were 3 bases for V and 4 bases for J; bases not matched to a gene: 4. This CDR3 has 14 amino acids. The germline V gene encodes CDR1 MNHEY and CDR2 SMNVEV (reference sequence). The CDR3 is CASSLGDREYEQYF. CDR3 coding DNA: TGTGCCAGCAGTTTGGGGGACAGGGAGTACGAGCAGTACTTC.

This chain joins TRBV9 and TRBJ2-3; 10 bases align to TRBD2. Germline assignment: CDR1 SGDLS and CDR2 YYNGEE. The CDR3 totals 17 residues. Trimming cost V 1 base and J 4 bases; bases outside gene matches: 9. CDR3 bases: TGTGCCAGCAGCGTAATGTCTAGCGGGAGTCAGGCAGATACGCAGTATTTT. Residues: CASSVMSSGSQADTQYF.

This clone was seen only a few times. The V gene is TRBV5-8, the J gene TRBJ1-5; TRBD1 is a possible D gene (6 bases). Trimming removed 2 bases at V and 9 bases at J, with 21 bases between. CDR3 size: 16 residues. The germline gives CDR1 SGHTS, CDR2 YDEGEE. CDR3 amino acids: CASSLFLGTLGLPQHF. CDR3 nucleotides: TGTGCCAGCAGCTTATTCCTCGGGACATTAGGGCTGCCCCAGCATTTT.

The chain couples TRBV11-2 to TRBJ1-1, with D possibly TRBD1 on 6 matching bases. Trimming left V 4 bases short and J 1 base short, with 13 bases between. Germline assignment: CDR1 SGHAT and CDR2 FQNNGV. The CDR3 contains 15 residues. The CDR3, as DNA: TGTGCCAGCAGCTATTATTTGGGACAGAACACTGAAGCTTTCTTT. Translated: CASSYYLGQNTEAFF. Using reference TRBV11-2 and TRBJ1-1 for the parts outside the CDR3, the full variable domain is EAGVAQSPRYKIIEKRQSVAFWCNPISGHATLYWYQQILGQGPKLLIQFQNNGVVDDSQLPKDRFSAERLKGVDSTLKIQPAKLEDSAVYLCASSYYLGQNTEAFFGQGTRLTVV.

The chain is built from TRBV7-9 and TRBJ2-7; 11 bases line up with TRBD2. Germline CDR1 SEHNR, CDR2 FQNEAQ (reference sequence). This CDR3 contains 19 residues. V shed 4 bases, J shed 7 bases, and the junction held 21 bases outside the gene matches. The CDR3 region is CASSSSHQLTSGSVREQYF. CDR3 nucleotide sequence: TGTGCCAGCAGCTCTAGTCACCAACTAACTAGCGGGAGCGTGCGGGAGCAGTACTTC.

The chain has TRBV2 and TRBJ1-2; weak D call: TRBD1 (5 bases). This CDR3 spans 15 amino acids. The germline V gene has CDR1 SNHLY and CDR2 FYNNEI. V was cut by 0 bases and J by 2 bases, with 10 bases left in between. CDR3 protein: CASSEALGGNYGYTF. In nucleotides, the CDR3 is TGTGCCAGCAGTGAAGCCCTCGGGGGGAACTATGGCTACACCTTC. The complete variable domain, with remaining parts taken from reference TRBV2 and TRBJ1-2, reads EPEVTQTPSHQVTQMGQEVILRCVPISNHLYFYWYRQILGQKVEFLVSFYNNEISEKSEIFDDQFSVERPDGSNFTLKIRSTKLEDSAMYFCASSEALGGNYGYTFGSGTRLTVV.

The rearrangement uses TRBV4-1 and TRBJ1-1, with no clear D. This CDR3 region has 13 residues. In germline, CDR1 is MGHRA, CDR2 YSYEKL. V was trimmed by 0 bases and J by 10 bases, leaving 12 bases between them. The CDR3 DNA is TGCGCCAGCAGCCAAGATCGTCCTGGGTTAGCTTTCTTT. This encodes CASSQDRPGLAFF.

V usage is TRBV9 and J usage is TRBJ2-2; D gene uncertain. CDR1 SGDLS and CDR2 YYNGEE come from the germline V gene. CDR3 length equals 14 residues. V lost 0 bases and J lost 5, with 8 bases in between. The CDR3 coding sequence is TGTGCCAGCAGCGTAGAGTTCGAGACCGGGGAGCTGTTTTTT. Translated: CASSVEFETGELFF.

This chain links TRBV27 with TRBJ2-3; TRBD1 matches at 12 bases. Unmatched junction bases numbered 5, after V lost 6 bases and J lost 4 bases. The CDR3 is 15 residues long. CDR1 and CDR2 from the germline V gene are MNHEY and SMNVEV (reference sequence). The CDR3 DNA reads as TGTGCCAGCAGGGGGACAGGGGGCTGGGCAGATACGCAGTATTTT. Encoded protein: CASRGTGGWADTQYF.

The chain links TRBV27 to TRBJ1-2; 7 nucleotides align to TRBD1. The V gene end was trimmed by 5 bases and the J gene end by 7 bases; junction bases not matched to a gene: 13. CDR1 is MNHEY and CDR2 is SMNVEV in the germline V gene (reference sequence). There are 15 residues in the CDR3. As DNA, the CDR3 is TGTGCCAGCAGTCTGACGACAGGGTCTTCGACTGGCTACACCTTC. It yields the protein CASSLTTGSSTGYTF.

The V gene is TRBV6-5, the J gene TRBJ2-1, with 8 bases identical to TRBD2. The CDR3 has 15 amino acids. The V gene end was trimmed by 7 bases and the J gene end by 10 bases; junction bases not matched to a gene: 15. From germline, CDR1 is MNHEY and CDR2 SVGAGI. CDR3 in DNA: TGTGCCAGCATAGCCGGAACTAGCGGAGGGGGGGAGCAGTTCTTC. This sequence encodes CASIAGTSGGGEQFF.

This clone was recorded once. The chain couples TRBV27 to TRBJ2-3; no reliable D call. The CDR3 runs to 13 residues. V lost 5 bases to trimming and J lost 2 bases, with 8 bases between them. Germline V gives CDR1 MNHEY, CDR2 SMNVEV (reference sequence). The CDR3 sequence is CASSNYNTDTQYF. CDR3 in DNA: TGTGCCAGCAGTAATTACAACACAGATACGCAGTATTTT.

The rearrangement joins TRBV15 to TRBJ1-2; TRBD1 matches at 7 bases. CDR3 length: 17 amino acids. The junction had 17 bases not matched to a gene; V was cut back by 2 bases and J by 8 bases. Germline V gene lookup returns CDR1 LNHNV and CDR2 YYDKDF (reference sequence). This CDR3 is CATSRPPRDRDAFGYTF. The CDR3 bases are TGTGCCACCAGCAGACCCCCTAGAGACAGGGATGCTTTCGGCTACACCTTC.

The chain is built from TRBV27 and TRBJ2-7; D is unresolved. CDR1 and CDR2 (germline): MNHEY, SMNVEV (reference sequence). V gave up 0 bases and J gave up 4 bases, with 7 bases separating them. This CDR3 spans 13 amino acids. Here the CDR3 DNA reads TGTGCCAGCAGTTTATCATCCGGATACGAGCAGTACTTC. The encoded protein is CASSLSSGYEQYF.

This clone is termed large (0.1 to 1%). J is TRBJ2-7 and V is TRBV27; D may match TRBD1 or TRBD2 (5 bases each). Germline V gene sequence: CDR1 MNHEY, CDR2 SMNVEV (reference sequence). The length of the CDR3 is 13 residues. V lost 0 bases and J lost 5, with 8 bases in between. The CDR3 loop is CASSLSRGDEQYF. The CDR3, as DNA: TGTGCCAGCAGTTTATCGAGAGGGGACGAGCAGTACTTC.

The V gene is TRBV7-8, the J gene TRBJ1-2; D not certain. The CDR3 has 15 amino acids. Germline-derived CDR1 and CDR2 are SGHVS and FQNEAQ. The V end lost 2 bases, the J end lost 0 bases, and 10 bases lay between the germline ends. CDR3 amino acids: CASSLLTAANYGYTF. CDR3 DNA: TGTGCCAGCAGCTTATTAACGGCTGCTAACTATGGCTACACCTTC. The complete variable domain, with remaining parts taken from reference TRBV7-8 and TRBJ1-2, reads GAGVSQSPRYKVAKRGQDVALRCDPISGHVSLFWYQQALGQGPEFLTYFQNEAQLDKSGLPSDRFFAERPEGSVSTLKIQRTQQEDSAVYLCASSLLTAANYGYTFGSGTRLTVV.

This clone has only one observation. The chain joins TRBV28 to TRBJ2-3; D gene uncertain. Looked up from germline, CDR1 is MDHEN and CDR2 is SYDVKM. V was shortened by 4 bases and J by 2 bases, with 7 bases between the two germline ends. CDR3 length: 13 amino acids. CDR3 amino acids: CASSSRLTDTQYF. DNA of the CDR3: TGTGCCAGCAGTTCCAGGCTCACAGATACGCAGTATTTT.

This chain connects TRBV7-9 to TRBJ2-3; 7 positions match TRBD2. CDR3 size: 15 residues. Trimming cost V 6 bases and J 0 bases; bases outside gene matches: 6. The V gene's germline CDR1 is SEHNR and CDR2 FQNEAQ (reference sequence). CDR3 amino acids: CASRGGLASTDTQYF. In nucleotides, the CDR3 is TGTGCCAGCAGGGGAGGGTTGGCTAGCACAGATACGCAGTATTTT. Supplemented by reference TRBV7-9 and TRBJ2-3, the full variable domain reads DTGVSQNPRHKITKRGQNVTFRCDPISEHNRLYWYRQTLGQGPEFLTYFQNEAQLEKSRLLSDRFSAERPKGSFSTLEIQRTEQGDSAMYLCASRGGLASTDTQYFGPGTRLTVL.

This clone is deemed medium-sized. V is TRBV27 and J is TRBJ1-5; D is ambiguous. V lost 0 bases and J 4 bases, leaving 13 bases between the germline ends. CDR3 length equals 16 residues. Looked up from germline, CDR1 is MNHEY and CDR2 is SMNVEV (reference sequence). The CDR3 loop is CASSLSVAAGNQPQHF. CDR3 sequence (DNA): TGTGCCAGCAGTTTATCCGTGGCAGCCGGTAATCAGCCCCAGCATTTT.

This chain connects TRBV19 to TRBJ2-1; 9 positions match TRBD1. This CDR3 region has 13 residues. The germline V gene has CDR1 LNHDA and CDR2 SQIVND (reference sequence). Trimming took 8 bases from V and 7 from J; bases not matched to a gene: 6. CDR3 DNA sequence: TGTGCCAGTCGACAGGGGGTTTGGAATGAGCAGTTCTTC. Translated: CASRQGVWNEQFF.